A single sample is the source of the 17 T cell receptor beta chains below, sequenced in a study of spatial heterogeneity in lung cancer. For these receptors, no antigen is known. Time point described: sample taken at primary tumor resection. TCRdb processed the 5' RACE reads anew with MiXCR; each CDR3 protein has one entry. The sample has approximately 8,800 distinct CDR3 sequences, around 12% seen once. Findings and limits, study-wide: The study found that expanded intratumoral alpha and beta TCR counts tracked tumor mutation counts.

The material was lung tumor tissue, obtained at surgery. The receptor source for this set is a male donor with early-stage non-small cell lung cancer.

Comments on this clonotype: Since a much larger clone is just one base distant, this may be a read error. The library was built for alpha chains, so this beta chain is an off-target read and its size means little. This chain joins TRBV6-2 or TRBV6-3 and TRBJ2-5; D could derive from TRBD1 or TRBD2 (6 bases each). The V gene's germline CDR1 is MNHEY and CDR2 SVGEGT. This CDR3 is 17 amino acids long. V was trimmed by 2 bases and J by 2 bases, leaving 18 bases between them. CDR3 bases: TGTGCCAGCAGTTACCGGGACTGGGGGCCTTTACAAGAGACCCAGTACTTC. Its translation is CASSYRDWGPLQETQYF.

Ten or more counts support this clonotype. A library made for alpha chains picked up this beta chain off target, so its size means little. The rearrangement uses TRBV29-1 and TRBJ2-1; possibly TRBD1 for D (6 bases). Between the trimmed V and J ends, which lost 4 bases and 12 bases, there was a span of 19 bases. The CDR3 covers 13 residues. Germline V gene data show CDR1 as SQVTM and CDR2 as ANQGSEA. The CDR3 DNA reads as TGCAGCGTTGGGGCAGGGGCCCAATTGGGGCAGTTCTTC. It translates to CSVGAGAQLGQFF.

Notes on this clonotype: The library was built for alpha chains, so this beta chain is an off-target read and its size means little. The V gene is TRBV6-5, the J gene TRBJ2-1; 11 nucleotides agree with TRBD2. The CDR3 is made up of 15 amino acids. The germline V gene encodes CDR1 MNHEY and CDR2 SVGAGI. Trimming cost V 5 bases and J 4 bases; bases outside gene matches: 4. CDR3 sequence (DNA): TGTGCCAGCAGTCGGGGACTAGCGGCATACAATGAGCAGTTCTTC. Its translation is CASSRGLAAYNEQFF.

This clonotype has ten or more counts. This beta chain lies outside the target of a library built for alpha chains; its clone size means little. The chain has TRBV28 and TRBJ2-7, with 11 bases aligning to TRBD2. CDR1 MDHEN and CDR2 SYDVKM come from the germline V gene. V was clipped by 4 bases and J by 7 bases; unmatched bases: 9. The CDR3 consists of 15 residues. The CDR3 DNA sequence: TGTGCCAGCAGTTACGAGACTAGCGGGGCCGTTGAGCAGTACTTC. It is translated as CASSYETSGAVEQYF.

In this sample, this clonotype is medium-sized. The library was designed around alpha chains, so this beta chain is a stray read whose abundance carries little weight. The gene calls are TRBV6-2 or TRBV6-3 and TRBJ2-5, with 8 bases aligning to TRBD2. The CDR3 covers 16 residues. The germline gives CDR1 MNHEY, CDR2 SVGEGT. The J segment lost 1 base and the V segment lost 1 base, leaving 5 bases of the junction unmatched. The DNA for the CDR3 is TGTGCCAGCAGTTACTGGGGACTAGAGATCCAAGAGACCCAGTACTTC. It is translated as CASSYWGLEIQETQYF.

This clonotype was counted many times. Being off target in a library aimed at alpha chains, this beta chain has a size of little meaning. The chain is built from TRBV7-2 and TRBJ2-7, with no clear D. This CDR3 is 13 amino acids long. Trimming removed 3 bases from V and 1 base from J, with 7 bases in between. Germline loops: CDR1 SGHTA, CDR2 FQGNSA. CDR3 loop: CASSFGSSYEQYF. As DNA, the CDR3 is TGTGCCAGCAGCTTCGGCAGTTCCTACGAGCAGTACTTC. The full variable domain, in which reference TRBV7-2 and TRBJ2-7 provide the parts outside the CDR3, is GAGVSQSPSNKVTEKGKDVELRCDPISGHTALYWYRQSLGQGLEFLIYFQGNSAPDKSGLPSDRFSAERTGGSVSTLTIQRTQQEDSAVYLCASSFGSSYEQYFGPGTRLTVT.

This clonotype was picked up a small number of times. This beta chain is off target for a library built for alpha chains, so its abundance means little. The chain carries TRBV20-1 and TRBJ2-5; D is ambiguous. Germline assignment: CDR1 DFQATT and CDR2 SNEGSKA (reference sequence). The length of the CDR3 is 12 residues. Trimming removed 3 bases at V and 3 bases at J, with 8 bases between. CDR3 sequence (DNA): TGCAGTGCTAGCCTCGCGGAAGAGACCCAGTACTTC. Translated, it gives CSASLAEETQYF.

By proportion, this clonotype is medium-sized. This beta chain came through as a stray read in a library set up for alpha chains, and its size says little. Here the CDR3 reads CASSQDYSFYGYTF. In DNA, the CDR3 is TGTGCCAGCAGCCAAGATTACAGCTTCTATGGCTACACCTTC. The V call is TRBV4-2, the J call TRBJ1-2; the D is unclear. The germline V and J ends were trimmed by 0 bases and 4 bases, with 9 bases remaining between them. The germline gives CDR1 LGHNA, CDR2 YNFKEQ. This CDR3 is built from 14 residues.

This clonotype was detected many times. With the library built for alpha chains, this beta chain is off target and its frequency is not meaningful. The chain employs TRBV6-1 and TRBJ1-3; D gene unclear. Germline values: CDR1 MNHNS, CDR2 SASEGT. V lost 2 bases to trimming and J lost 4 bases, with 12 bases between them. The CDR3 runs 15 residues. The CDR3 sequence is CASSELNMRGNTIYF. Written as DNA, the CDR3 is TGTGCCAGCAGTGAATTAAACATGAGGGGAAACACCATATATTTT.

This clonotype is categorized as medium-sized. This beta chain lies outside the target of a library built for alpha chains; its clone size means little. J is TRBJ1-5 and V is TRBV20-1; 9 bases match TRBD1. The junction had 10 bases not matched to a gene; V was cut back by 5 bases and J by 8 bases. Germline loops: CDR1 DFQATT, CDR2 SNEGSKA (reference sequence). This CDR3 has 14 amino acids. The DNA of the CDR3 is TGCAGTGCTCCGGGACAGGGTGTGAGTAAGCCCCAGCATTTT. As protein: CSAPGQGVSKPQHF.

Comments on this clonotype: This beta chain slipped into a library made for alpha chains as a stray read, so its size is not meaningful. The chain couples TRBV10-2 to TRBJ2-1, with D possibly matching TRBD2 (6 bases). The length of the CDR3 is 14 residues. Germline values: CDR1 WSHSY, CDR2 SAAADI. Between the trimmed V and J ends, which lost 0 bases and 7 bases, there was a span of 10 bases. The CDR3 region has the DNA TGCGCCAGCAGTGAGTCGACCCGGGAGAATGAGCAGTTCTTC. It translates to CASSESTRENEQFF.

This clonotype was found many times. A library made for alpha chains picked up this beta chain off target, so its size means little. The gene calls are TRBV28 and TRBJ2-5, with TRBD2 matching over 8 bases. The germline V gene has CDR1 MDHEN and CDR2 SYDVKM. The length of the CDR3 is 15 residues. Trimming removed 6 bases from V and 3 bases from J; junction bases left unmatched: 9. The CDR3 DNA reads as TGTGCCAGCAGCCCGCAGGGACTAGTAGAAGAGACCCAGTACTTC. It yields the protein CASSPQGLVEETQYF.

This clonotype was counted ten times or more. With the library built for alpha chains, this beta chain is off target and its frequency is not meaningful. The chain recombines TRBV27 with TRBJ2-7; D might be TRBD1 or TRBD2, each matching 5 bases. Germline loops: CDR1 MNHEY, CDR2 SMNVEV (reference sequence). The CDR3 is made up of 15 amino acids. V lost 0 bases and J 3 bases, leaving 12 bases between the germline ends. The CDR3 nucleotides read TGTGCCAGCAGTTTATCGCTGTTTGGGGGCTACGAGCAGTACTTC. This encodes CASSLSLFGGYEQYF.

A few counts support this clonotype. Little can be read into the size of this beta chain, an off-target read in a library designed for alpha chains. The J gene is TRBJ2-7, the V gene TRBV5-5; 7 nucleotides line up with TRBD1. The CDR3 is 15 amino acids. The V gene's germline CDR1 is SGHKS and CDR2 YYEKEE (reference sequence). V shed 2 bases and J 1 base; nucleotides not matched to a gene: 6. This CDR3 is CASSFFGTVSYEQYF. The CDR3 nucleotides are TGTGCCAGCAGCTTCTTCGGGACAGTTTCCTACGAGCAGTACTTC.

By frequency in the sample, this clonotype is medium-sized. For a library built for alpha chains, this beta chain is a stray read; little rests on its size. The gene calls are TRBV12-3 or TRBV12-4 and TRBJ1-4, with TRBD1 matching over 7 bases. This CDR3 region has 13 residues. V lost 7 bases, J lost 8 bases, and 7 bases stayed unmatched. Written as DNA, the CDR3 is TGTGCCAGCACTCCGACAGGGAGAGAAAAACTGTTTTTT. Translated, it gives CASTPTGREKLFF.

This clonotype is termed medium-sized. This beta chain lies outside the target of a library built for alpha chains; its clone size means little. The CDR3 protein is CASSLAGANVLTF. For the CDR3, the DNA is TGTGCCAGCAGCTTAGCTGGGGCCAACGTCCTGACTTTC. The rearrangement links TRBV11-2 to TRBJ2-6; the D is unclear. CDR3 size: 13 residues. V gave up 1 base and J gave up 2 bases, with 0 bases separating them. Per the germline V gene, CDR1 is SGHAT and CDR2 is FQNNGV.

This clonotype is medium-sized within its sample. Within a library made for alpha chains, this beta chain is off target, and its count is uninformative. The V call is TRBV28, the J call TRBJ2-1; no clear D. V lost 1 base to trimming and J lost 6 bases, with 7 bases between them. The CDR3 is made up of 13 amino acids. CDR1 and CDR2 from the germline V gene are MDHEN and SYDVKM. CDR3 residues: CASSLFEINEQFF. Written as DNA, the CDR3 is TGTGCCAGCAGTTTATTTGAGATCAATGAGCAGTTCTTC.